One and the same sample provided the 2 T cell receptor beta chains below, sequenced in a study of T-cell reconstitution after alpha-beta-depleted transplantation in children. For TCRbeta, the library was prepared with unique molecular identifiers. Via MiXCR, TCRdb re-called the PCR reads, giving one row per CDR3 protein. The profile shows hundreds of thousands of distinct CDR3 sequences, 10% to 15% of them singletons. The specimen comprised PBMCs, mostly from graft donor cells, sampled 360 days after TCRalphabeta/CD19-depleted stem cell transplant. Source of these receptors: a male patient between 5 and 17 years old who had a stem cell transplant for acute myeloid leukemia, so the T cells may come from the graft donor.

The chain recombines TRBV6-5 with TRBJ2-5, with 7 bases identical to TRBD2. Germline V gives CDR1 MNHEY, CDR2 SVGAGI. V shed 2 bases, J shed 5 bases, and the junction held 8 bases outside the gene matches. CDR3 length equals 15 residues. The CDR3 protein is CASSYGTGGRETQYF. The CDR3, as DNA: TGTGCCAGCAGTTACGGCACGGGAGGACGGGAGACCCAGTACTTC.

The CDR3 DNA is TGTGCCAGCTCACCCCAGTCCCCCTATGGCTACACCTTC. This encodes CASSPQSPYGYTF. The gene calls are TRBV18 and TRBJ1-2; D remains unclear. V was trimmed by 3 bases and J by 4 bases, leaving 9 bases between them. This CDR3 contains 13 residues. The germline CDR1 and CDR2 sequences are KGHSH and LQKENI.